This passage covers 6 T cell receptor beta chains from one sample sequenced in a study of T cell responses to AZD1222 COVID-19 vaccine. The assay was immunoSEQ multiplex PCR, and TCRdb's table has in-frame clones only and misses some. This sample has some 91,000 clones, with 89% found just once. The sample here was peripheral blood, taken on day 0 of AZD1222 vaccination. The receptor set was obtained from an adult in good health.

The chain is built from TRBV9 and TRBJ2-1, with 9 bases aligning to TRBD2. Per the germline V gene, CDR1 is SGDLS and CDR2 is YYNGEE. The CDR3 consists of 19 residues. The V segment lost 3 bases and the J segment 0 bases; nucleotides outside the gene matches: 13. The CDR3 DNA reads TGTGCCAGCAGCGAGGAGGGCGGGGGGGCCCCCTACTCCTACAATGAGCAGTTCTTC. Translated: CASSEEGGGAPYSYNEQFF.

This chain joins TRBV6-6 and TRBJ1-2; D not certain. This CDR3 is built from 15 residues. The germline CDR1 and CDR2 sequences are MNHNY and SVGAGI (reference sequence). V shed 0 bases and J shed 2 bases, with 10 bases lying between them. The CDR3 loop reads CASSYSDRPNYGYTF. CDR3 nucleotide sequence: TGTGCCAGCAGTTACTCGGATCGGCCCAACTATGGCTACACCTTC.

The J gene is TRBJ2-7, the V gene TRBV2; D possibly corresponds to TRBD1 (5 bases). This CDR3 spans 16 amino acids. Looked up from germline, CDR1 is SNHLY and CDR2 is FYNNEI. The V end was cut by 1 base, the J end by 1 base, with 14 bases between. The chain's CDR3 is CASSEVLDRLSYEQYF. The CDR3 DNA reads as TGTGCCAGCAGTGAAGTTCTAGACAGACTTTCCTACGAGCAGTACTTC.

V gene TRBV19 combines with J gene TRBJ1-1; tentatively, D is TRBD1 (5 bases). Looked up from germline, CDR1 is LNHDA and CDR2 is SQIVND (reference sequence). The CDR3 length is 14 residues. Deletions cut 1 base from V and 1 base from J, with 7 bases between. The CDR3 DNA reads TGTGCCAGTAGTATAGTCGGGGGGAACACTGAAGCTTTCTTT. Encoded protein: CASSIVGGNTEAFF.

J is TRBJ2-5 and V is TRBV2; perhaps D is TRBD1 or TRBD2 (6 bases each). Germline assignment: CDR1 SNHLY and CDR2 FYNNEI. The CDR3 sequence is 13 residues long. Trimming took off 6 bases at V and 5 bases at J, with 13 bases between the two ends. The CDR3 DNA sequence: TGTGCCAGCAGAGGAGGGGGGCTGGAGACCCAGTACTTC. Translating gives CASRGGGLETQYF.

The sample holds a few counts of this clone. V is TRBV20-1 and J is TRBJ2-1, with D perhaps matching TRBD1 or TRBD2 (5 bases each). With 3 bases removed from V and 9 bases from J, the gap between germline ends came to 9 bases. There are 11 residues in the CDR3. CDR1 and CDR2 from the germline V gene are DFQATT and SNEGSKA (reference sequence). The chain's CDR3 is CSARGDREQFF. The CDR3 bases are TGCAGTGCTAGGGGGGATCGTGAGCAGTTCTTC.